This T cell receptor (beta chain) is drawn from a study of shared clonotypes between healthy human individuals. Here immunoSEQ multiplex PCR was the method, and the copy in TCRdb shows in-frame clones only, minus some. Of some 1.4 million clones in the sample, roughly 96% were seen once. The CDR3 is made up of 15 amino acids. Trimming took off 4 bases at V and 4 bases at J, with 17 bases between the two ends. The germline gives CDR1 LNHDA, CDR2 SQIVND (reference sequence). The V call is TRBV19, the J call TRBJ2-7, with a possible D match to TRBD1 (6 bases). The TCR comes from a man aged 25 to 40 in good health. Sequencing was carried out using naive CD4+ T cells sorted from blood. The subset: CD45RA+ positively selected. CDR3 loop: CASSREDRHVYEQYF. CDR3 nucleotides: TGTGCCAGTAGTAGAGAGGACAGACACGTTTACGAGCAGTACTTC.